One and the same sample provided the 15 T cell receptor beta chains below, sequenced in a study of control samples from healthy donors and cancer patients. TCRdb's copy holds only in-frame clones and misses some; the assay was immunoSEQ multiplex PCR. There are about 75,000 clones in the sample; roughly 84% occur only once, and approximately 15% lies in the top ten. What was sequenced was blood. Receptor source: a man aged 45 to 65 in good health.

This chain's CDR3 is CASRPGTGYNEQFF. Here the CDR3 DNA reads TGTGCCAGTAGGCCCGGGACAGGGTACAATGAGCAGTTCTTC. The chain uses TRBV19 and TRBJ2-1, with TRBD1 identical over 9 bases. J was trimmed by 4 bases and V by 6 bases; bases with no gene match: 4. Germline loops: CDR1 LNHDA, CDR2 SQIVND (reference sequence). This CDR3 has 14 amino acids.

The genes are TRBV11-2 and TRBJ2-2; TRBD1 is a possible D gene (6 bases). The germline CDR1 and CDR2 sequences are SGHAT and FQNNGV. The V end lost 4 bases, the J end lost 5 bases, and 23 bases lay between the germline ends. CDR3 size: 18 residues. The CDR3 spells CASSWEEQGTRLTGELFF. CDR3 bases: TGTGCCAGCAGCTGGGAAGAGCAGGGGACGCGCCTTACCGGGGAGCTGTTTTTT.

CDR3 sequence reads: CASSQDWAVENTEAFF. The DNA for the CDR3 is TGTGCCAGCAGCCAAGATTGGGCAGTAGAGAACACTGAAGCTTTCTTT. This chain joins TRBV14 and TRBJ1-1; D is undetermined. Germline CDR1 reads SGHDN; CDR2 reads FVKESK. This CDR3 is built from 16 residues. V lost 0 bases and J lost 1, with 12 bases in between.

The chain couples TRBV6-1 to TRBJ2-7; possible D gene TRBD2, 5 bases. V was pared by 3 bases and J by 4 bases, with 7 bases between. The CDR3 runs 12 residues. CDR1 is MNHNS, CDR2 SASEGT, per germline. The CDR3 DNA reads TGTGCCAGCAGTGATTGGGAGTACGAGCAGTACTTC. Translation: CASSDWEYEQYF.

This chain joins TRBV5-8 and TRBJ2-3; D may be TRBD2 (5 bases). The CDR3 sequence is 16 residues long. Germline V gene data show CDR1 as SGHTS and CDR2 as YDEGEE. V was pared by 1 base and J by 4 bases, with 16 bases between. In nucleotides, the CDR3 is TGTGCCAGCAGCTTGTTGCCCCGGGGAGCCTCAGATACGCAGTATTTT. It codes for CASSLLPRGASDTQYF.

This chain connects TRBV6-2 or TRBV6-3 to TRBJ2-7; TRBD2 is a possible D gene (5 bases). V lost 8 bases to trimming and J lost 3 bases, with 20 bases between them. This CDR3 is built from 15 residues. In germline, CDR1 is MNHEY, CDR2 SVGEGT. For the CDR3, the DNA is TGTGCCAGCTGTTCGACTGGCGGGCCGTTCTACGAGCAGTACTTC. It translates to CASCSTGGPFYEQYF.

The genes are TRBV9 and TRBJ1-2; possibly TRBD1 for D (5 bases). V was shortened by 3 bases and J by 3 bases, with 15 bases between the two germline ends. This CDR3 comprises 15 residues. Germline V CDR1 and CDR2: SGDLS, YYNGEE. CDR3 DNA: TGTGCCAGCAGCGGATACAGGAATGATGACTATGGCTACACCTTC. Translated: CASSGYRNDDYGYTF.

This chain connects TRBV7-2 to TRBJ2-3; D may be TRBD2 (5 bases). Germline loops: CDR1 SGHTA, CDR2 FQGNSA. The CDR3 extends over 15 amino acids. V was pared by 3 bases and J by 4 bases, with 14 bases between. In DNA form, the CDR3 reads TGTGCCAGCAGCTTGCTGGGAGAGTGGCCAGATACGCAGTATTTT. Protein product: CASSLLGEWPDTQYF.

This chain uses TRBV28 with TRBJ2-7; no definite D call. The CDR3 length is 15 residues. Trimming removed 8 bases from V and 4 bases from J, with 21 bases in between. CDR1 MDHEN and CDR2 SYDVKM come from the germline V gene. The CDR3, as DNA: TGTGCCAGCGCCCGACCCCGTTACAAGGCATACGAGCAGTACTTC. It specifies CASARPRYKAYEQYF.

V and J are TRBV3-1 (or the pseudogene TRBV3-2) and TRBJ2-2; 8 bases are shared with TRBD1. V lost 0 bases and J lost 7; bases outside the gene matches: 4. This CDR3 has 15 residues. Germline V CDR1 and CDR2: LGHDT, YNNKEL (reference sequence). The DNA for the CDR3 is TGTGCCAGCAGCCAAGAACACAGGGGGAACGGGGAGCTGTTTTTT. This codes for CASSQEHRGNGELFF.

The chain has TRBV9 and TRBJ1-4; TRBD1 might be the D (6 bases). Germline V CDR1 and CDR2: SGDLS, YYNGEE. The CDR3 is made up of 15 amino acids. V was shortened by 0 bases and J by 4 bases, with 10 bases between the two germline ends. For the CDR3, the DNA is TGTGCCAGCAGCGTAGCTAGGGGGAATAATGAAAAACTGTTTTTT. Translated, it gives CASSVARGNNEKLFF.

The chain links TRBV12-3 or TRBV12-4 to TRBJ2-3; D not resolved. The CDR3 sequence is 12 residues long. With 3 bases removed from V and 6 bases from J, the gap between germline ends came to 7 bases. This chain's CDR3 is CASSLNRDTQYF. Here the CDR3 DNA reads TGTGCCAGCAGTTTGAATCGCGATACGCAGTATTTT.

The chain couples TRBV9 to TRBJ2-7, with D possibly matching TRBD1 (7 bases). V lost 2 bases, J lost 0 bases, and 12 bases lay in between. Germline V gene data show CDR1 as SGDLS and CDR2 as YYNGEE. This CDR3 spans 15 amino acids. Here the CDR3 reads CASSVGGQLSYEQYF. The CDR3 DNA is TGTGCCAGCAGCGTCGGGGGACAGCTCTCCTACGAGCAGTACTTC. The variable domain in full, with the rest retrieved from reference TRBV9 and TRBJ2-7, is DSGVTQTPKHLITATGQRVTLRCSPRSGDLSVYWYQQSLDQGLQFLIQYYNGEERAKGNILERFSAQQFPDLHSELNLSSLELGDSALYFCASSVGGQLSYEQYFGPGTRLTVT.

This clone occurred a few times. The chain recombines TRBV6-2 or TRBV6-3 with TRBJ2-7; possibly TRBD1 for D (6 bases). Trimming took off 0 bases at V and 3 bases at J, with 15 bases between the two ends. CDR3 size: 16 residues. Looked up from germline, CDR1 is MNHEY and CDR2 is SVGEGT. CDR3 residues: CASSYSKGTLVYEQYF. The CDR3 DNA follows: TGTGCCAGCAGTTACTCGAAGGGGACACTGGTCTACGAGCAGTACTTC.

The J gene is TRBJ1-6, the V gene TRBV20-1, with D unclear. Germline CDR1 DFQATT, CDR2 SNEGSKA (reference sequence). The CDR3 has 10 residues. DNA of the CDR3: TGCAGGGCTGATGGGTCCCCCCTCCACTTT. Amino acid sequence: CRADGSPLHF.